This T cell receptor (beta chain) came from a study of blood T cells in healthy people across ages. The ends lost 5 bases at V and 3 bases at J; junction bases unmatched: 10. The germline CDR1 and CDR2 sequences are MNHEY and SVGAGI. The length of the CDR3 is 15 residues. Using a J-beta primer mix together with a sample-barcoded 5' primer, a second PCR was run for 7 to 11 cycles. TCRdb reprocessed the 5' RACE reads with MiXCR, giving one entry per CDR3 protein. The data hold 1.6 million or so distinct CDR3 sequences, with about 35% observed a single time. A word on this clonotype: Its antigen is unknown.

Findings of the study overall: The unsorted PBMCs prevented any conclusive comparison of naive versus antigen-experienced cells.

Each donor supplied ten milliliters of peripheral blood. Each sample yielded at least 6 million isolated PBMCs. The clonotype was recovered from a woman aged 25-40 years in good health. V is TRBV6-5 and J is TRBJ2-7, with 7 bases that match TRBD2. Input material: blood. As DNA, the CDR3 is TGTGCCAGCAGTGATAGCGGGCGCGTCCACTACGAGCAGTACTTC. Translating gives CASSDSGRVHYEQYF.